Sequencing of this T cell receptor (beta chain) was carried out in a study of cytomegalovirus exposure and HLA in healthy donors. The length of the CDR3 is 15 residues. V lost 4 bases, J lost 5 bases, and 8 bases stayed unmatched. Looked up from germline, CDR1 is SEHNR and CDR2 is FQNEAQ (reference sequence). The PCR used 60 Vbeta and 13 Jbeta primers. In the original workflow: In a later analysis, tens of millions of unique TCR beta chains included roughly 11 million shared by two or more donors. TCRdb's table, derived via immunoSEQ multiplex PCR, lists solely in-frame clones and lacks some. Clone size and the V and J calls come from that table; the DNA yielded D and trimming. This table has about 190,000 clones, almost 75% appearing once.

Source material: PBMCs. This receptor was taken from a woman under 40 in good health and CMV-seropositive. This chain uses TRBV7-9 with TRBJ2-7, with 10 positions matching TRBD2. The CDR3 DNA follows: TGTGCCAGCAGCTACCTAGCGGGAGTCGTTAACGAGCAGTACTTC. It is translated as CASSYLAGVVNEQYF.